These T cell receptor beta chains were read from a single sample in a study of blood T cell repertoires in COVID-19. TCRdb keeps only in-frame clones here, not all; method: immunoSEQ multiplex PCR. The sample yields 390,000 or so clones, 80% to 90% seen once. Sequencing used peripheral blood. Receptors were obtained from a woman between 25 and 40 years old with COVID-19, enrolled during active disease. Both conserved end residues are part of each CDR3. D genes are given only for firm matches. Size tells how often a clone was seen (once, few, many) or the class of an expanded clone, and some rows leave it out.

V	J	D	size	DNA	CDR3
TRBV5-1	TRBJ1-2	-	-	TGCGCCAGCAGCTCGACTACTAACTATGGCTACACCTTC	CASSSTTNYGYTF
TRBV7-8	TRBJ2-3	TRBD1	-	TGTGCCAGCAGCTCTCGACAGGGGGCAAGAGATACGCAGTATTTT	CASSSRQGARDTQYF
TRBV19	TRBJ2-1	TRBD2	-	TGTGCCAGTAGTATGAGCGGGAGCCCCTACAATGAGCAGTTCTTC	CASSMSGSPYNEQFF
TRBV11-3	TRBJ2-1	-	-	TGTGCCAGCAGCTTAGGTGATGGCTTCGAGCAGTTCTTC	CASSLGDGFEQFF
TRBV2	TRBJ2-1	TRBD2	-	TGTGCCAGCAGTGAACTACAGACTAGCGGGAGAAAGAATGAGCAGTTCTTC	CASSELQTSGRKNEQFF
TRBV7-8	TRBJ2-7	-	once	TGTGCCAGCAGCCTTTCGAGGACTTCTGGTGAGCAGTACTTC	CASSLSRTSGEQYF
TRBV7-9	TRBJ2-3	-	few	TGTGCCAGCAGCCGGGGGTCGGGAGATACGCAGTATTTT	CASSRGSGDTQYF
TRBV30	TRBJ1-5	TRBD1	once	TGTGCCTGGAGTGTCCGAGGGGGCGGGCAGCCCCAGCATTTT	CAWSVRGGGQPQHF
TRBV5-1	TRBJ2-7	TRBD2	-	TGCGCCAGCAGCTTGGGACTAGCGGGAGGCCTAGACGAGCAGTACTTC	CASSLGLAGGLDEQYF
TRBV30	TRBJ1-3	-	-	TGTGCCTGGGACAGTTTCTCTGGAAACACCATATATTTT	CAWDSFSGNTIYF
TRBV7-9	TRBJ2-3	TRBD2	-	TGTGCCAGCAGCCGTACGACTAGCGTCTTAACAGATACGCAGTATTTT	CASSRTTSVLTDTQYF
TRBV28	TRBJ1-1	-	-	TGTGCCAGCAGTCTCTATGACACTGAAGCTTTCTTT	CASSLYDTEAFF
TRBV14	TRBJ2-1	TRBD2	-	TGTGCCAGCAGCCCCCTTCGAGCGGGAGTGTCTAATGAGCAGTTCTTC	CASSPLRAGVSNEQFF
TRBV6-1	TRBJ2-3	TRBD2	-	TGTGCCAGCAGTGCCGGGACTAGCCTTAGCACAGATACGCAGTATTTT	CASSAGTSLSTDTQYF
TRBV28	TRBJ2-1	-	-	TGTGCCAGCAGTTTCCCAGGGTTGCGATATGAGCAGTTCTTC	CASSFPGLRYEQFF
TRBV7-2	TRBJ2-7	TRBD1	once	TGTGCCAGCAGCCCCCGGACAGGGATCTACGAGCAGTACTTC	CASSPRTGIYEQYF